This TCR beta chain stems from a study of cytomegalovirus exposure and HLA in healthy donors. Overall study context: Among several hundred genotyped donors, about 83% fell in the Caucasian-associated ancestry cluster. Study-wide findings and caveats: Altogether, 150 to 200 TCR beta chains were recorded as cytomegalovirus-associated.

As regards this clone: Its target is not known.

Researchers ran the PCR with 60 Vbeta and 13 Jbeta primers. The repertoire was sequenced with immunoSEQ multiplex PCR; TCRdb's copy has only in-frame clones and lacks some. Seen here are 120,000 or so clones, over 80% observed once, and the top ten hold about 19%. Donors had nominal health at sampling but likely had unrecorded immune exposures. CDR1 is SGHDT, CDR2 YYEEEE, per germline. The CDR3 consists of 14 residues. V lost 6 bases and J lost 7; bases outside the gene matches: 12. The origin of this receptor is a man in his late teens or twenties in good health and CMV-seropositive. The rearrangement uses TRBV5-6 and TRBJ1-1; 7 bases match TRBD1. The specimen was PBMCs. CDR3 region: CASNNPGQSFEAFF. As DNA, the CDR3 is TGTGCCAGCAACAATCCGGGACAGTCCTTTGAAGCTTTCTTT.